Here is one T cell receptor beta chain with its context. Its antigen specificity is not known. No per-base quality is available; no much larger clone lies one base away. The treatment or condition label, read with the paper, signifies: 10-day PBMC culture with coronavirus spike peptide pools or control peptides (ViraFEST assay). The ViraFEST assay was used in the study, in which antigen-specific T cells were expanded with peptide pools and expanded clonotypes were subsequently identified by TCR sequencing. The positive SARS-CoV-2 PCR tests of the convalescent patients were dated from March to December 2020, before the Alpha, Beta and Delta variants emerged in the United States. About 2 million PBMCs per well were cultured in IMDM with approximately 4.9% human AB serum and 8 to 10 IU/ml IL-2, plus 10 ug/ml peptide pools. On days 3 and 7, half of the culture medium was replaced with fresh IL-2-containing medium. After 10 to 11 days of culture, CD4+ T cells were isolated by negative selection with the EasySep CD4+ T cell isolation kit. PBMCs were separated from whole blood using Ficoll-Paque Plus gradient centrifugation and then either used fresh or cryopreserved at -140C. In general, triplicate wells were set up for every culture condition.

V is pared back by 6 bases and J by 2 bases, with 19 bases lying between the germline termini. Taken from cysteine to phenylalanine, the CDR3 has 16 residues. CDR3 DNA only is kept here, 48 bases in frame from base 1. The germline V gene (reference sequence) provides CDR1 LNHNV and CDR2 YYDKDF. Library creation used PCR. At the Johns Hopkins FTIC core, DNA from the cultured CD4+ T cells underwent TCR sequencing with the Oncomine TCR Beta short-read assay. Genomic DNA was extracted from the cultured CD4+ T cells with the QIAamp micro DNA kit. The Oncomine TCR Beta libraries from cultured CD4+ T cells were pooled using unique dual indexes and then sequenced on an Illumina iSeq 100. From the authors' description of their analysis: Non-productive sequences were filtered out, and CDR3s that did not start with C, did not end with F or W, or were shorter than 7 amino acids were discarded. Antigen-specific clonotypes were identified with the MANAFEST web application by comparing peptide-stimulated wells with reference and other culture wells. Positive clones required FDR below 0.05, an odds ratio above 5, and productive frequency above 0.1% in at least two of three replicate wells. Cross-reactive clonotypes were defined as significantly expanded in both SARS-CoV-2 spike wells and at least one common cold coronavirus spike condition. Similarity between CDR3 sequences was evaluated in R version 3.6.1 using Levenshtein distances (stringdist) and unrooted phylogenetic trees (ape). TCRdb reprocessing: public reads trimmed at Q25 with fastp, clones called with MiXCR, in-frame beta chains kept. Merged by CDR3 protein, the rows form single entries marked with the most common genes and DNA. The V and J calls were not made by the authors but by TCRdb's processing. The sample contains about 16,000 distinct CDR3 sequences, 50% to 55% of them found a single time. The ten largest account for 6.5% to 8% of the sample.

The sample originates from a study of vaccination and CD4 T cells after COVID-19 (dated by TCRdb to between 2021 and 2024). As for the study more broadly: Convalescent patients had a positive SARS-CoV-2 result on nasal swab PCR, and of these patients, some ten had mild disease and one had severe disease. In the convalescent cohort there were six males and four females, among whom were two Hispanic individuals, seven Caucasians, two Asians and one multiracial person. Participants got two doses of the Pfizer-BioNTech BNT162b2 vaccine (n=8) or two doses of the Moderna mRNA-1273 vaccine (n=2). Post-COVID blood samples from convalescent patients were collected a median of around 100 days after diagnosis, with a range of roughly 35 to 180 days. Post-vaccine blood samples were collected a median of about 72 days after the second vaccine dose, ranging from roughly 13 to 250 days. Overlapping spike peptide pools from SARS-CoV-2 and from the common cold coronaviruses HCoV-NL63, HCoV-OC43 and HCoV-229E were used as culture stimuli. In control cultures, a CEFX viral epitope pool was used as positive control, an HIV-1 Nef peptide pool was used as negative control, or no peptide was added. The spike-specific CD4+ TCR repertoire was compared before and after mRNA vaccination in approximately 9 COVID-19 convalescent patients and several infection-naive healthy vaccine recipients.

Beyond this particular receptor, the publication reports: In convalescent patients, nearly all vaccine-specific clones (304 of 307) were found to be mono-reactive for SARS-CoV-2 spike rather than cross-reactive with common cold coronaviruses. Among convalescent patients, a median roughly 84% of the SARS-CoV-2-reactive clones seen after vaccination appeared only after vaccination, which suggests priming specific to the vaccine. Relatively few convalescent patients were included in the study, and early timepoints after natural infection were not analyzed. An increase in the median number of SARS-CoV-2-reactive clonotypes from approximately 23 after infection to 35 to 40 after vaccination was observed, but the change was not found to be significant.

The chain links TRBV15 with TRBJ2-5; 6 matching bases give a weak D call of TRBD2. The sequenced sample consisted of CD4+ T cells from blood, cultured in vitro. The source of this sequence is a human donor who had recovered from COVID-19. The nucleotide sequence reads as follows: TGTGCCACCAGTCCAACCCGCGGGGATCTTCAAGAGACCCAGTACTTC. Its amino acids are CATSPTRGDLQETQYF.